The T cell receptor (beta chain) described here comes from a study of CD8 T cells in ankylosing spondylitis. Using its own MiXCR run on the 5' RACE reads, TCRdb lists one record per CDR3 protein. The sample includes around 120,000 distinct CDR3 sequences, approximately 14% of them seen just once. This CDR3 spans 15 amino acids. V was trimmed by 3 bases and J by 7 bases, leaving 15 bases between them. This clonotype was observed a handful of times. The receptor was derived from a female donor with ankylosing spondylitis or in good health (not recorded which). The sample taken for sequencing was blood, either unsorted or a sorted T cell fraction (not recorded which). The J gene is TRBJ2-2, the V gene TRBV12-3 or TRBV12-4; the D gene is possibly TRBD2 (5 bases). CDR3 coding DNA: TGTGCCAGCAGTTTCGGGCTAGCCTCAGTCGGGGAGCTGTTTTTT. This translates into CASSFGLASVGELFF.